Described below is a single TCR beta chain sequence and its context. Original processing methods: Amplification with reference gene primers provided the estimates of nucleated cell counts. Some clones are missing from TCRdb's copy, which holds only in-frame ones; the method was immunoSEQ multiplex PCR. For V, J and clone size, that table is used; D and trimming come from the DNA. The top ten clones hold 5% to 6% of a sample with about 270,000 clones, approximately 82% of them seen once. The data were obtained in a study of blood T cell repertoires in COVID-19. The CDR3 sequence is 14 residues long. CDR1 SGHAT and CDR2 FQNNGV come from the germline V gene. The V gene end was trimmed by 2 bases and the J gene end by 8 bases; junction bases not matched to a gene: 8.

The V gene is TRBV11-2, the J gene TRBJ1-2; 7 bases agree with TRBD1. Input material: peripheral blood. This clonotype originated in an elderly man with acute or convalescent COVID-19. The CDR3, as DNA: TGTGCCAGCAGCTTAACTCGACAGGGTGACGGCTACACCTTC. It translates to CASSLTRQGDGYTF. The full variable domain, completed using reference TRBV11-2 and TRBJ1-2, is EAGVAQSPRYKIIEKRQSVAFWCNPISGHATLYWYQQILGQGPKLLIQFQNNGVVDDSQLPKDRFSAERLKGVDSTLKIQPAKLEDSAVYLCASSLTRQGDGYTFGSGTRLTVV.